The following is a T cell receptor beta chain sequence with its context. The data derive from a study of blood T cell repertoires in COVID-19. Study summary: Donors in the United States, Italy and Spain gave samples during acute or convalescent COVID-19. PBMCs, B-cell-depleted T cells, or T cells were the source of the cDNA or gDNA that made up the material.

V shed 9 bases and J 1 base; nucleotides not matched to a gene: 6. Per germline, CDR1 LNHDA and CDR2 SQIVND (reference sequence). The CDR3 extends over 15 amino acids. How the authors handled the data: Reference gene primer amplification gave nucleated cell count estimates. The method was immunoSEQ multiplex PCR; TCRdb's version includes in-frame clones alone and lacks a portion of them. Clonal size and the V and J genes are those of that table, whereas D and trimming came from the DNA. The data show about 270,000 clones, roughly nine tenths seen once. The rearrangement uses TRBV19 and TRBJ2-3; 11 bases align to TRBD2. This sequence was found in a middle-aged man with acute or convalescent COVID-19. Specimen: peripheral blood. CDR3 loop: CASATSGARTDTQYF. The CDR3 DNA reads as TGTGCCAGCGCGACTAGCGGGGCCCGCACAGATACGCAGTATTTT.